The 23 T cell receptor beta chains given below trace back to one sample, sequenced in a study of vaccination effects on CD4 cells after COVID-19. Researchers isolated CD4+ T cells once approximately eleven days of culture had elapsed. Their antigens remain unidentified. Clones were sequenced by immunoSEQ multiplex PCR, and TCRdb holds only the in-frame ones, with some missing. The sample yields 50,000 to 75,000 clones, about two thirds seen once. Specimen: CD4+ T cells from PBMCs cultured without peptide, collected before COVID-19 vaccination. All receptors derive from a human donor who had a prior SARS-CoV-2 infection.

V usage is TRBV6-6 and J usage is TRBJ2-3; D is possibly TRBD2 (6 bases). CDR3 length equals 15 residues. The germline V gene has CDR1 MNHNY and CDR2 SVGAGI (reference sequence). Trimming pared 10 bases from V and 0 bases from J, leaving 17 bases between. CDR3 residues: CATFVGGTSTDTQYF. The CDR3 nucleotides are TGTGCCACCTTTGTTGGAGGGACTAGCACAGATACGCAGTATTTT.

V gene TRBV19 combines with J gene TRBJ2-3; 11 positions match TRBD1. The CDR3 spans 17 residues. The V gene's germline CDR1 is LNHDA and CDR2 SQIVND (reference sequence). Trimming at V came to 0 bases and at J to 4 bases, leaving 6 bases not matched to a gene. In nucleotides, the CDR3 is TGTGCCAGTAGTATAGACCCACGGACAGGGGGCGCAGATACGCAGTATTTT. Its translation: CASSIDPRTGGADTQYF. The variable domain in full, with the rest retrieved from reference TRBV19 and TRBJ2-3, is DGGITQSPKYLFRKEGQNVTLSCEQNLNHDAMYWYRQDPGQGLRLIYYSQIVNDFQKGDIAEGYSVSREKKESFPLTVTSAQKNPTAFYLCASSIDPRTGGADTQYFGPGTRLTVL.

This clone came up a few times. The CDR3 loop reads CASSQSSSNQPQHF. For the CDR3, the DNA is TGTGCCAGCAGCCAATCCTCGAGCAATCAGCCCCAGCATTTT. This sequence joins TRBV16 and TRBJ1-5; D unclear. V lost 0 bases and J lost 1, with 4 bases in between. CDR1 is KGHSY, CDR2 FQNENV, per germline. CDR3 length: 14 amino acids.

V is TRBV5-6 and J is TRBJ2-1; 12 nucleotides align to TRBD1. The CDR3 has 16 amino acids. V trimming: 3 bases; J trimming: 8 bases; junction bases outside the gene matches: 9. Per the germline V gene, CDR1 is SGHDT and CDR2 is YYEEEE. This CDR3 reads CASSSGLGTGGYEQFF. The CDR3 nucleotides are TGTGCCAGCAGCTCGGGTTTAGGGACAGGGGGCTATGAGCAGTTCTTC.

The chain uses TRBV7-3 and TRBJ2-1; D gene unclear. CDR1 SGHTA and CDR2 FQGTGA come from the germline V gene. The CDR3 extends over 13 amino acids. V was clipped by 5 bases and J by 0 bases, with 5 bases between them. The DNA of the CDR3 is TGTGCCAGCAGCCCAAGCTCCTACAATGAGCAGTTCTTC. This gives the protein CASSPSSYNEQFF.

This clone was found a few times. The chain combines TRBV9 with TRBJ2-6; D may match TRBD1 or TRBD2 (5 bases each). The CDR3 sequence is 19 residues long. The V and J ends lost 3 bases and 0 bases respectively, with 19 bases between them. The V gene's germline CDR1 is SGDLS and CDR2 YYNGEE. The CDR3 region has the DNA TGTGCCAGCAGCGACACGGTCATGGGTGGGGGCTCTGGGGCCAACGTCCTGACTTTC. It specifies CASSDTVMGGGSGANVLTF. Supplemented by reference TRBV9 and TRBJ2-6, the full variable domain reads DSGVTQTPKHLITATGQRVTLRCSPRSGDLSVYWYQQSLDQGLQFLIQYYNGEERAKGNILERFSAQQFPDLHSELNLSSLELGDSALYFCASSDTVMGGGSGANVLTFGAGSRLTVL.

The chain employs TRBV3-1 (or the pseudogene TRBV3-2) and TRBJ2-7; 11 nucleotides align to TRBD1. The germline CDR1 and CDR2 sequences are LGHDT and YNNKEL (reference sequence). CDR3 length: 15 amino acids. V trimming: 3 bases; J trimming: 2 bases; junction bases outside the gene matches: 3. The CDR3: CASSQQGQGAYEQYF. In nucleotides, the CDR3 is TGTGCCAGCAGCCAGCAGGGACAGGGGGCCTACGAGCAGTACTTC.

This chain links TRBV3-1 (or the pseudogene TRBV3-2) with TRBJ2-7, with no clear D. Trimming removed 8 bases from V and 3 bases from J, with 14 bases in between. The CDR3 contains 13 residues. Germline CDR1 is LGHDT and CDR2 is YNNKEL (reference sequence). The CDR3 loop is CASSSGENYEQYF. The CDR3 nucleotides are TGTGCCAGCTCGTCCGGCGAGAACTACGAGCAGTACTTC.

This rearrangement joins TRBV3-1 (or the pseudogene TRBV3-2) to TRBJ1-4; tentatively, D is TRBD1 (5 bases). The CDR3 spans 14 residues. Trimming took off 4 bases at V and 10 bases at J, with 16 bases between the two ends. Germline V CDR1 and CDR2: LGHDT, YNNKEL (reference sequence). The CDR3 sequence is CASSPRGRGGKLFF. The CDR3 nucleotides read TGTGCCAGCAGCCCGAGGGGCCGCGGCGGAAAACTGTTTTTT.

The chain employs TRBV7-2 and TRBJ1-1; D gene uncertain. Germline values: CDR1 SGHTA, CDR2 FQGNSA. This CDR3 spans 15 amino acids. The V gene lost 2 bases and the J gene lost 1 base, with 11 bases spanning the gap. The CDR3 nucleotides are TGTGCCAGCAGCTTATACGGGTCGCAGAACACTGAAGCTTTCTTT. Translated: CASSLYGSQNTEAFF.

The rearrangement joins TRBV19 to TRBJ2-2; D unresolved. Germline assignment: CDR1 LNHDA and CDR2 SQIVND (reference sequence). Trimming shortened V by 5 bases and J by 4 bases, and 11 bases separated the two germline ends. The CDR3 consists of 14 residues. CDR3 amino acids: CASSVVERTGELFF. The CDR3 DNA reads TGTGCCAGTAGTGTTGTGGAGCGCACCGGGGAGCTGTTTTTT.

The chain uses TRBV9 and TRBJ1-2; D remains ambiguous. Trimming stripped 4 bases from V and 8 bases from J, with 12 bases between. The germline CDR1 and CDR2 sequences are SGDLS and YYNGEE. The CDR3 has 12 amino acids. The DNA of the CDR3 is TGTGCCAGCAGCCTCAAGGGCGCCGGCTACACCTTC. Translation gives CASSLKGAGYTF. Full variable domain (missing parts from reference TRBV9 and TRBJ1-2): DSGVTQTPKHLITATGQRVTLRCSPRSGDLSVYWYQQSLDQGLQFLIQYYNGEERAKGNILERFSAQQFPDLHSELNLSSLELGDSALYFCASSLKGAGYTFGSGTRLTVV.

This chain joins TRBV2 and TRBJ1-5; the D gene is possibly TRBD1 (6 bases). Germline CDR1 is SNHLY and CDR2 is FYNNEI. The V end was cut by 2 bases, the J end by 6 bases, with 11 bases between. The CDR3 loop spans 14 amino acids. The CDR3 DNA reads as TGTGCCAGCAGTGAACAGGGGATTGGTCAGCCCCAGCATTTT. As protein: CASSEQGIGQPQHF. Drawing the rest from reference TRBV2 and TRBJ1-5, the complete variable domain is EPEVTQTPSHQVTQMGQEVILRCVPISNHLYFYWYRQILGQKVEFLVSFYNNEISEKSEIFDDQFSVERPDGSNFTLKIRSTKLEDSAMYFCASSEQGIGQPQHFGDGTRLSIL.

In this sample, this clone turned up a few times. The chain uses TRBV7-2 and TRBJ1-3; D is possibly TRBD1 (6 bases). The CDR3 runs to 17 residues. V gave up 1 base and J gave up 0 bases, with 13 bases separating them. CDR1 SGHTA and CDR2 FQGNSA come from the germline V gene. The CDR3 DNA reads as TGTGCCAGCAGCTTAGTCCAGGGGTCGAGCTCTGGAAACACCATATATTTT. This codes for CASSLVQGSSSGNTIYF. Supplemented by reference TRBV7-2 and TRBJ1-3, the full variable domain reads GAGVSQSPSNKVTEKGKDVELRCDPISGHTALYWYRQSLGQGLEFLIYFQGNSAPDKSGLPSDRFSAERTGGSVSTLTIQRTQQEDSAVYLCASSLVQGSSSGNTIYFGEGSWLTVV.

This clone showed up just once. The V call is TRBV11-3, the J call TRBJ2-2, with 8 nucleotides matching TRBD1. CDR3 size: 16 residues. Per germline, CDR1 SGHNT and CDR2 YENEEA. Germline trimming cut 5 bases from V and 5 bases from J; bases unmatched to any gene: 10. For the CDR3, the DNA is TGTGCCAGCAGCCCCAGCGGACAGGGACGGACCGGGGAGCTGTTTTTT. Translation gives CASSPSGQGRTGELFF.

The chain recombines TRBV18 with TRBJ2-7; unclear D gene. The germline gives CDR1 KGHSH, CDR2 LQKENI. The V and J ends lost 1 base and 3 bases respectively, with 1 base between them. CDR3 size: 11 residues. CDR3 sequence: CASSPLYEQYF. DNA for the CDR3: TGTGCCAGCTCACCACTCTACGAGCAGTACTTC.

The V call is TRBV3-1 (or the pseudogene TRBV3-2), the J call TRBJ1-6, with D unclear. V was clipped by 0 bases and J by 2 bases, with 11 bases between them. The V gene's germline CDR1 is LGHDT and CDR2 YNNKEL (reference sequence). CDR3 length: 17 residues. This CDR3 reads CASSQDGSGAYNSPLHF. The CDR3 DNA is TGTGCCAGCAGCCAAGACGGGAGCGGGGCCTATAATTCACCCCTCCACTTT.

J is TRBJ2-3 and V is TRBV7-3; D uncertain. This CDR3 has 14 residues. Germline V gives CDR1 SGHTA, CDR2 FQGTGA. Trimming removed 2 bases at V and 4 bases at J, with 10 bases between. The CDR3 DNA follows: TGTGCCAGCAGCTTAGGTTCGCCCGCAGATACGCAGTATTTT. Its translation is CASSLGSPADTQYF.

J is TRBJ2-7 and V is TRBV25-1, with D hard to call. In germline, CDR1 is MGHDK, CDR2 SYGVNS. V lost 3 bases and J 0 bases, leaving 9 bases between the germline ends. The CDR3 has 14 residues. In nucleotides, the CDR3 is TGTGCCAGCAGTGATCACGGCAGCTCCTACGAGCAGTACTTC. Translation gives CASSDHGSSYEQYF.

This chain uses TRBV5-1 with TRBJ1-5; perhaps TRBD1 as D (5 bases). CDR3 size: 15 residues. The ends were cut back, 3 bases at V and 6 bases at J, with 16 bases in the middle. CDR1 and CDR2 (germline): SGHRS, YFSETQ. CDR3 protein: CASSSVPGLFQPQHF. In DNA, the CDR3 is TGCGCCAGCAGCTCCGTCCCGGGACTTTTTCAGCCCCAGCATTTT.

V and J are TRBV5-1 and TRBJ1-1; D perhaps matches TRBD1 (5 bases). The germline V gene has CDR1 SGHRS and CDR2 YFSETQ. The CDR3 is made up of 13 amino acids. Trimming removed 1 base from V and 7 bases from J, with 11 bases in between. CDR3 loop: CASSLLGVVEAFF. CDR3 DNA sequence: TGCGCCAGCAGCTTGTTGGGGGTGGTTGAAGCTTTCTTT.

The genes are TRBV19 and TRBJ2-3; D unresolved. CDR1 and CDR2 from the germline V gene are LNHDA and SQIVND (reference sequence). V lost 4 bases to trimming and J lost 1 base, with 3 bases between them. The CDR3 length is 12 residues. The CDR3 bases are TGTGCCAGTAGTACACGCACAGATACGCAGTATTTT. It encodes CASSTRTDTQYF.

The rearrangement uses TRBV10-3 and TRBJ2-2, with 10 positions matching TRBD2. CDR3 size: 16 residues. Germline V lookup: CDR1 ENHRY, CDR2 SYGVKD. The junction had 5 bases not matched to a gene; V was cut back by 3 bases and J by 4 bases. The CDR3 sequence: CAISDRLAGSTGELFF. DNA for the CDR3: TGTGCCATCAGTGACCGACTAGCGGGTAGCACCGGGGAGCTGTTTTTT.